The following is a TCR beta chain sequence with its context. The antigen is not known. This CDR3 contains 14 residues. Germline values: CDR1 SEHNR, CDR2 FQNEAQ (reference sequence). The sample comes from a study of monozygotic twins with inflammatory bowel disease. Study-level findings and limits: Healthy twins shared more clonotypes with others than IBD patients, most markedly active ones.

cDNA for each sample came from eight separate reactions. TCRdb re-called the 5' RACE reads; one entry per CDR3 protein, DNA not given. The sample has about 210,000 distinct CDR3 sequences. The chain couples TRBV7-9 to TRBJ1-5; with no DNA, the TCRdb D assignment of TRBD1 cannot be verified. The sequence came from a human donor with ulcerative colitis or Crohn's disease, or a healthy co-twin of an affected twin (not recorded which). Sequenced sample: blood. The CDR3 sequence: CASSGTGVDQPQHF. The entire variable domain, with the rest obtained from reference TRBV7-9 and TRBJ1-5, is as follows: DTGVSQNPRHKITKRGQNVTFRCDPISEHNRLYWYRQTLGQGPEFLTYFQNEAQLEKSRLLSDRFSAERPKGSFSTLEIQRTEQGDSAMYLCASSGTGVDQPQHFGDGTRLSIL.